This TCR beta chain was identified in a study of ipilimumab plus nivolumab after autologous stem cell transplantation. Study information: Typical patient got roughly 5 ipilimumab doses and roughly 8 nivolumab doses (median).

CDR3 size: 17 residues. From germline, CDR1 is LGHNA and CDR2 YNFKEQ. Trimming cost V 5 bases and J 7 bases, with 26 bases left between them. Repertoires were generated with immunoSEQ multiplex PCR, while TCRdb's copy carries only in-frame clones and drops some. The table records 3,200 or so clones, under 80% of them present only once. Here the sequenced sample was PBMCs, taken in a trial of ipilimumab plus nivolumab as post-transplant consolidation. This TCR was recovered from a male donor with primary mediastinal lymphoma. V and J are TRBV4-2 and TRBJ1-2; D possibly corresponds to TRBD1 (5 bases). DNA for the CDR3: TGTGCCAGCAGCACAGTTCCCGGGACGGATCTTTTACGTGGCTACACCTTC. This gives the protein CASSTVPGTDLLRGYTF.